This T cell receptor beta chain was sequenced during a study of blood T cell repertoires in COVID-19. Study-level information: From the United States, Italy and Spain came samples of acute and convalescent COVID-19. T cells, B-cell-depleted T cells, or PBMCs provided the cDNA or gDNA that served as material.

Followed over time, Seattle patients had been enrolled while infection was active. In the study's own analysis: Amplifying reference gene primers gave estimates of nucleated cell counts. The protocol was immunoSEQ multiplex PCR, while the TCRdb copy is restricted to in-frame clones and leaves out a portion. V and J calls and clone size are as listed in that table; D and trimming were resolved from the DNA. The sample consists of hundreds of thousands of clones, 70% to 90% of them appearing once. Trimming pared 0 bases from V and 6 bases from J, leaving 10 bases between. Germline V gives CDR1 SGHNT, CDR2 YYREEE (reference sequence). This CDR3 has 13 amino acids.

Sequencing was carried out using peripheral blood. This receptor was taken from a man in his late teens or twenties with COVID-19, enrolled during active disease. This sequence joins TRBV5-4 and TRBJ2-7; possibly TRBD2 for D (6 bases). CDR3 residues: CASSLAGAPEQYF. Written as DNA, the CDR3 is TGTGCCAGCAGCTTGGCGGGAGCCCCCGAGCAGTACTTC.